This TCR beta chain comes out of a study of regulatory T cells. Overall study results and limits: Regulatory T cells showed the strongest V-J pair restriction and V/J gene skewing among patient repertoires. In CD3G-deficient patients, conventional CD4+ T cells were enriched for hydrophobic CDR3 residues at positions 6 and 7.

The PCR used 52 TRBV and 13 TRBJ primers. Profiled with immunoSEQ multiplex PCR; TCRdb holds only in-frame clones, not every one. The sample holds tens of thousands of clones; about 88% are singletons and the top ten take about 1.3%. Patients, 2 to 39 years old, had expanded memory T-cell proportions. CD4+ T cells were divided by sorting: CD25-high CD127-low Tregs, CD25-low CD127-high conventional cells. Trimming took off 0 bases at V and 2 bases at J, with 6 bases between the two ends. This CDR3 has 14 residues. Looked up from germline, CDR1 is SGHRS and CDR2 is YFSETQ. This clone appeared once. What it binds is not known.

The specimen was conventional CD4+ T cells sorted from blood. The origin of this receptor is a child between 5 and 17 years old with CD3G deficiency. This sequence joins TRBV5-1 and TRBJ1-3, with D uncertain. CDR3 region: CASSLDHAGNTIYF. In DNA form, the CDR3 reads TGCGCCAGCAGCTTGGACCACGCTGGAAACACCATATATTTT. The complete variable domain, with remaining parts taken from reference TRBV5-1 and TRBJ1-3, reads KAGVTQTPRYLIKTRGQQVTLSCSPISGHRSVSWYQQTPGQGLQFLFEYFSETQRNKGNFPGRFSGRQFSNSRSEMNVSTLELGDSALYLCASSLDHAGNTIYFGEGSWLTVV.